These 27 T cell receptor beta chains originate from one sample sequenced in a study of cytomegalovirus exposure and HLA in healthy donors. The PCR employed 60 Vbeta primers together with 13 Jbeta primers. The assay was immunoSEQ multiplex PCR, and TCRdb's table has in-frame clones only and misses some. The sample has roughly 100,000 clones, roughly 70% seen once. The sequencing input was PBMCs. These receptors were taken from a woman aged 50 to 65 in good health and CMV-seronegative.

The rearrangement joins TRBV28 to TRBJ1-2; TRBD1 might be the D (6 bases). V was pared by 7 bases and J by 7 bases, with 19 bases between. The CDR3 spans 14 residues. Germline V CDR1 and CDR2: MDHEN, SYDVKM. Here the CDR3 DNA reads TGTGCCAGCACCAAAGAAGGCGTAGGGGGTGGCTACACCTTC. It translates to CASTKEGVGGGYTF.

The chain carries TRBV11-3 and TRBJ2-1; 7 nucleotides agree with TRBD1. The CDR3 length is 16 residues. Germline trimming cut 5 bases from V and 5 bases from J; bases unmatched to any gene: 12. CDR1 is SGHNT and CDR2 is YENEEA in the germline V gene. The CDR3 nucleotides are TGTGCCAGCAGCGAAGGGGGCCCCCTTGGTGACAATGAGCAGTTCTTC. Its protein product is CASSEGGPLGDNEQFF.

The chain links TRBV2 to TRBJ2-1; TRBD2 matches 7 bases. V dropped 5 bases and J dropped 0; count of bases not matched to a gene: 10. CDR3 length equals 17 residues. CDR1 and CDR2 from the germline V gene are SNHLY and FYNNEI. In nucleotides, the CDR3 is TGTGCCAGCAGTCCGCCACCTGCGGGGGTCTCCTACAATGAGCAGTTCTTC. Translating gives CASSPPPAGVSYNEQFF.

The V gene is TRBV5-6, the J gene TRBJ2-1, with 8 bases aligning to TRBD1. V trimming: 2 bases; J trimming: 4 bases; junction bases outside the gene matches: 5. CDR1 is SGHDT, CDR2 YYEEEE, per germline. This CDR3 comprises 15 residues. CDR3 bases: TGTGCCAGCAGCTTAGGACAGGGTCGATACAATGAGCAGTTCTTC. It specifies CASSLGQGRYNEQFF.

The chain joins TRBV27 to TRBJ2-5, with TRBD1 matching 7 bases. This CDR3 spans 13 amino acids. V dropped 3 bases and J dropped 3; count of bases not matched to a gene: 1. Germline V gene sequence: CDR1 MNHEY, CDR2 SMNVEV (reference sequence). CDR3: CASSFTGEETQYF. CDR3 coding DNA: TGTGCCAGCAGTTTCACAGGGGAAGAGACCCAGTACTTC.

The rearrangement uses TRBV5-1 and TRBJ1-6; no clear D. V was shortened by 5 bases and J by 8 bases, with 14 bases between the two germline ends. Germline V lookup: CDR1 SGHRS, CDR2 YFSETQ. CDR3 length equals 14 residues. CDR3 bases: TGCGCCAGCAGACCCTTCCCCTCGGATTCACCCCTCCACTTT. Amino acids: CASRPFPSDSPLHF.

The chain uses TRBV2 and TRBJ2-7; TRBD1 agrees at 7 bases. The CDR3 loop spans 12 amino acids. After removal of 6 bases from V and 5 bases from J, the junction contained 4 bases not matched to a gene. Germline V gene lookup returns CDR1 SNHLY and CDR2 FYNNEI. CDR3 in DNA: TGTGCCAGCAGGCGACAGGGCCACGAGCAGTACTTC. It codes for CASRRQGHEQYF.

The chain employs TRBV7-2 and TRBJ2-3; the match to TRBD1 covers 7 bases. J gave up 4 bases and V 4 bases, and 14 bases lay outside the gene matches. The CDR3 has 17 amino acids. The germline gives CDR1 SGHTA, CDR2 FQGNSA. The CDR3 coding sequence is TGTGCCAGCAGCTCCCTAAGGCAGGGGGATTTAGCAGATACGCAGTATTTT. This encodes CASSSLRQGDLADTQYF.

The genes are TRBV2 and TRBJ1-6; D not resolved. Germline values: CDR1 SNHLY, CDR2 FYNNEI. The V and J ends lost 6 bases and 8 bases respectively, with 17 bases between them. The CDR3 is 15 residues long. DNA of the CDR3: TGTGCCAGCAGGAGACTGAGTACGAACTATTCACCCCTCCACTTT. Amino acids: CASRRLSTNYSPLHF.

The chain has TRBV5-4 and TRBJ2-2, with 11 bases identical to TRBD2. With V trimmed by 4 bases and J by 0 bases, 5 bases remained unmatched. Germline V lookup: CDR1 SGHNT, CDR2 YYREEE (reference sequence). This CDR3 contains 17 residues. CDR3 protein: CASSPRLAGPNTGELFF. CDR3 DNA: TGTGCCAGCAGCCCCCGACTAGCGGGACCGAACACCGGGGAGCTGTTTTTT. The full variable domain, in which reference TRBV5-4 and TRBJ2-2 provide the parts outside the CDR3, is ETGVTQSPTHLIKTRGQQVTLRCSSQSGHNTVSWYQQALGQGPQFIFQYYREEENGRGNFPPRFSGLQFPNYSSELNVNALELDDSALYLCASSPRLAGPNTGELFFGEGSRLTVL.

The gene calls are TRBV13 and TRBJ2-5; 12 bases agree with TRBD1. The CDR3 extends over 18 amino acids. CDR1 and CDR2 (germline): PRHDT, FYEKMQ (reference sequence). The V and J ends lost 0 bases and 2 bases, in that order; junction bases with no gene match: 7. This chain's CDR3 is CASSLGLGTGGDQETQYF. The CDR3 bases are TGTGCCAGCAGCTTAGGTTTGGGGACAGGGGGCGATCAAGAGACCCAGTACTTC.

The chain is built from TRBV7-8 and TRBJ2-6, with 8 bases aligning to TRBD1. Germline CDR1 SGHVS, CDR2 FQNEAQ. The CDR3 has 18 amino acids. V lost 10 bases to trimming and J lost 1 base; unmatched junction nucleotides: 15. Written as DNA, the CDR3 is TGTGCCAACACCCCCCTCGGACAGGGAGGATCTGGGGCCAACGTCCTGACTTTC. Protein sequence: CANTPLGQGGSGANVLTF.

The chain recombines TRBV10-2 with TRBJ2-3, with D perhaps TRBD1 (6 bases). Germline V CDR1 and CDR2: WSHSY, SAAADI. The germline V and J ends were trimmed by 6 bases and 0 bases, with 10 bases remaining between them. This CDR3 spans 14 amino acids. For the CDR3, the DNA is TGCGCCAGCAGAGGACAGATTAGCACAGATACGCAGTATTTT. This gives the protein CASRGQISTDTQYF.

The chain has TRBV11-2 and TRBJ2-7; TRBD1 matches 8 bases. The CDR3 spans 13 residues. The trim removed 5 bases at V and 6 bases at J, leaving 6 bases unmatched. The germline CDR1 and CDR2 sequences are SGHAT and FQNNGV. The CDR3 bases are TGTGCCAGCAGCCCGTGGACAGGGACCGAGCAGTACTTC. Protein: CASSPWTGTEQYF.

This clone has a handful of counts. The chain combines TRBV4-3 with TRBJ2-7; TRBD1 is a possible D gene (6 bases). The CDR3 contains 15 residues. CDR1 and CDR2 (germline): LGHNA, YSLEER. V lost 1 base to trimming and J lost 2 bases, with 12 bases between them. The CDR3, as DNA: TGCGCCAGCAGCCAAGGCCCGGACAGCACCTACGAGCAGTACTTC. Its protein product is CASSQGPDSTYEQYF.

This clone was observed once. Here the CDR3 omits its conserved ending phenylalanine or tryptophan, so a read error is the likely source. This chain uses TRBV6-6 with TRBJ1-1; perhaps TRBD1 as D (5 bases). Germline CDR1 reads MNHNY; CDR2 reads SVGAGI (reference sequence). V was pared by 7 bases and J by 4 bases, with 13 bases between. This CDR3 spans 13 amino acids. CDR3 bases: TGTGCCAGCACCCCAGGGAGGTTCACTGAAGCTTTCCTT. It codes for CASTPGRFTEAFL.

This chain's CDR3 is CASSLTRRGDGGYTF. CDR3 in DNA: TGTGCCAGCAGCTTAACTCGCAGGGGGGATGGTGGCTACACCTTC. The chain recombines TRBV7-3 with TRBJ1-2; 7 bases align to TRBD1. V shed 0 bases and J 7 bases; nucleotides not matched to a gene: 8. The CDR3 contains 15 residues. Germline V gives CDR1 SGHTA, CDR2 FQGTGA.

This clone was recorded only once. The V and J genes are TRBV5-1 and TRBJ2-2; TRBD2 might be the D (5 bases). Germline-derived CDR1 and CDR2 are SGHRS and YFSETQ. Trimming stripped 5 bases from V and 3 bases from J, with 11 bases between. The CDR3 runs 14 residues. CDR3 amino acids: CASSLSGDTGELFF. The CDR3 DNA sequence: TGCGCCAGCAGTCTAAGCGGAGACACCGGGGAGCTGTTTTTT.

This sequence joins TRBV5-1 and TRBJ2-3, with 7 bases identical to TRBD1. Germline loops: CDR1 SGHRS, CDR2 YFSETQ. Trimming took 0 bases from V and 4 from J; bases not matched to a gene: 5. The CDR3 totals 15 residues. The CDR3 protein is CASSLVVGGADTQYF. DNA for the CDR3: TGCGCCAGCAGCTTGGTGGTAGGGGGCGCAGATACGCAGTATTTT.

The rearrangement links TRBV27 to TRBJ2-1, with a tentative D call TRBD1 (6 bases). The germline CDR1 and CDR2 sequences are MNHEY and SMNVEV (reference sequence). The CDR3 loop spans 14 amino acids. With 5 bases removed from V and 5 bases from J, the gap between germline ends came to 13 bases. Here the CDR3 DNA reads TGTGCCAGCAGTCTGGCAGGGGTGGACAATGAGCAGTTCTTC. Translating it yields CASSLAGVDNEQFF.

This clone was seen once. CDR3 sequence (DNA): TGTGCCAGCAGCGTCGGGACTAGCGGGAACGGGGAGCTGTTTTTT. It codes for CASSVGTSGNGELFF. The genes are TRBV9 and TRBJ2-2; 13 nucleotides match TRBD2. Trimming at V came to 2 bases and at J to 7 bases, leaving 2 bases not matched to a gene. CDR3 length: 15 amino acids. Germline assignment: CDR1 SGDLS and CDR2 YYNGEE.

This sequence joins TRBV28 and TRBJ1-4, with D unresolved. This CDR3 contains 14 residues. V lost 6 bases and J lost 3, with 11 bases in between. Looked up from germline, CDR1 is MDHEN and CDR2 is SYDVKM. The CDR3 protein is CASSPPGSNEKLFF. Written as DNA, the CDR3 is TGTGCCAGCAGCCCCCCGGGTTCTAATGAAAAACTGTTTTTT.

This clone was counted once. V and J are TRBV5-1 and TRBJ1-3; D remains unclear. The CDR3 contains 17 residues. Deletions cut 0 bases from V and 1 base from J, with 14 bases between. Germline-derived CDR1 and CDR2 are SGHRS and YFSETQ. Here the CDR3 DNA reads TGCGCCAGCAGCTTGGGTTCCCCTACAGAGTCTGGAAACACCATATATTTT. Translation gives CASSLGSPTESGNTIYF.

This chain uses TRBV30 with TRBJ2-2; possibly TRBD2 for D (5 bases). The CDR3 contains 13 residues. The germline CDR1 and CDR2 sequences are GTSNPN and SVGIG (reference sequence). The V end lost 2 bases, the J end lost 6 bases, and 10 bases lay between the germline ends. The chain's CDR3 is CAWSQNGAGELFF. The CDR3 DNA reads TGTGCCTGGAGTCAAAACGGGGCCGGGGAGCTGTTTTTT. Full variable domain (missing parts from reference TRBV30 and TRBJ2-2): SQTIHQWPATLVQPVGSPLSLECTVEGTSNPNLYWYRQAAGRGLQLLFYSVGIGQISSEVPQNLSASRPQDRQFILSSKKLLLSDSGFYLCAWSQNGAGELFFGEGSRLTVL.

The V and J genes are TRBV11-3 and TRBJ1-1; the D gene is possibly TRBD1 (6 bases). V lost 1 base and J 6 bases, leaving 15 bases between the germline ends. The CDR3 consists of 15 residues. Germline CDR1 reads SGHNT; CDR2 reads YENEEA. DNA of the CDR3: TGTGCCAGCAGCTTAGGACTTCAGGGGTTCGCTGAAGCTTTCTTT. Amino acids: CASSLGLQGFAEAFF. Full variable domain (missing parts from reference TRBV11-3 and TRBJ1-1): EAGVVQSPRYKIIEKKQPVAFWCNPISGHNTLYWYLQNLGQGPELLIRYENEEAVDDSQLPKDRFSAERLKGVDSTLKIQPAELGDSAVYLCASSLGLQGFAEAFFGQGTRLTVV.

This clone was seen a few times. The chain combines TRBV5-4 with TRBJ2-3, with 8 bases fitting TRBD2. The germline gives CDR1 SGHNT, CDR2 YYREEE (reference sequence). The V and J ends lost 0 bases and 3 bases, in that order; junction bases with no gene match: 6. The CDR3 contains 16 residues. CDR3 sequence: CASSLAAGAGTDTQYF. CDR3 coding DNA: TGTGCCAGCAGCTTGGCAGCGGGAGCGGGAACAGATACGCAGTATTTT.

V usage is TRBV10-1 and J usage is TRBJ1-2; D is unresolved. Germline assignment: CDR1 WNHNN and CDR2 SYGVQD (reference sequence). The CDR3 is 14 residues long. Trimming took 3 bases from V and 3 from J, leaving 11 bases between them. CDR3 sequence reads: CASSDDRGDYGYTF. The CDR3 nucleotides read TGCGCCAGCAGTGATGATCGGGGAGACTATGGCTACACCTTC.